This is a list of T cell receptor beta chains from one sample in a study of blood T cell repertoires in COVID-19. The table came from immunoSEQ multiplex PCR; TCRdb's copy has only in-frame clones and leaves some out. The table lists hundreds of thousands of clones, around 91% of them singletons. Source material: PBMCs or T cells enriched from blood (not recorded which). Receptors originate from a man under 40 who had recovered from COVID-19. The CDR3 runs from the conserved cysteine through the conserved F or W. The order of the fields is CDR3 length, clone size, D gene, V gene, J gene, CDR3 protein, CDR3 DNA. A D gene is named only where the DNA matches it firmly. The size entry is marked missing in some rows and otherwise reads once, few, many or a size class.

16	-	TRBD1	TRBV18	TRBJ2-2	CASSPPGQKLTGELFF	TGTGCCAGCTCACCACCGGGACAGAAGCTCACCGGGGAGCTGTTTTTT
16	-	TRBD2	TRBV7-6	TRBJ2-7	CASSSGLAGGSYEQYF	TGTGCCAGCAGCTCCGGACTAGCGGGAGGCTCCTACGAGCAGTACTTC
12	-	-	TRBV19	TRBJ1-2	CASNDRPYGYTF	TGTGCCAGTAATGACAGGCCCTATGGCTACACCTTC
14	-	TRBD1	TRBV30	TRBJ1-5	CAWSAQGFNQPQHF	TGTGCCTGGAGTGCACAGGGGTTCAATCAGCCCCAGCATTTT
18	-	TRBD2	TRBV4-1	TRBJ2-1	CASSPRGGRGFGYNEQFF	TGCGCCAGCAGCCCTCGAGGCGGGAGGGGGTTTGGGTACAATGAGCAGTTCTTC
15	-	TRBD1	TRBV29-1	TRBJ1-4	CSVVAPTGGNEKLFF	TGCAGCGTTGTGGCCCCCACAGGGGGTAATGAAAAACTGTTTTTT
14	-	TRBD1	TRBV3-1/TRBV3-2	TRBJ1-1	CASSQPGGYTEAFF	TGTGCCAGCAGCCAGCCAGGGGGCTATACTGAAGCTTTCTTT
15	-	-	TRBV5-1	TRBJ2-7	CASSPGIGSRYEQYF	TGCGCCAGCAGCCCAGGAATAGGCTCTCGCTACGAGCAGTACTTC
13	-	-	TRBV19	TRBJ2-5	CASSPALDETQYF	TGTGCCAGTAGTCCCGCGTTAGATGAGACCCAGTACTTC
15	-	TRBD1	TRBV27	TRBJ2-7	CASSLTATGGYEQYF	TGTGCCAGCAGTTTAACCGCGACAGGGGGCTACGAGCAGTACTTC
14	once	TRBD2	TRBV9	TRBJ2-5	CASSASGRTETQYF	TGTGCCAGCAGCGCTAGCGGGAGGACAGAGACCCAGTACTTC
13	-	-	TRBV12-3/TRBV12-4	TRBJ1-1	CASSYNRNTEAFF	TGTGCCAGCAGTTACAACAGGAACACTGAAGCTTTCTTT
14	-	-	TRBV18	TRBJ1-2	CASSPGQEGYGYTF	TGTGCCAGCTCACCAGGGCAGGAGGGGTATGGCTACACCTTC
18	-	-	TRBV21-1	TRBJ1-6	CASSAGKPPTSYNSPLHF	TGTGCCAGCAGCGCCGGGAAACCACCCACCTCCTATAATTCACCCCTCCACTTT
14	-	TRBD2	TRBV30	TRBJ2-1	CAWSVSAGDNEQFF	TGTGCCTGGAGTGTATCTGCGGGGGACAATGAGCAGTTCTTC
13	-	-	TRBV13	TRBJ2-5	CASSLGSGETQYF	TGTGCCAGCAGCTTAGGGAGCGGGGAGACCCAGTACTTC
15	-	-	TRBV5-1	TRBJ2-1	CASSWGESSYNEQFF	TGCGCCAGCAGTTGGGGCGAATCTTCCTACAATGAGCAGTTCTTC
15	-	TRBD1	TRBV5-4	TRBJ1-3	CASSMDRVSGNTIYF	TGTGCCAGCAGCATGGACAGGGTTTCTGGAAACACCATATATTTT
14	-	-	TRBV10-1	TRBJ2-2	CATGSGENTGELFF	TGCGCCACCGGGAGCGGTGAGAACACCGGGGAGCTGTTTTTT
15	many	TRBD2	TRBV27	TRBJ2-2	CASSLLAANTGELFF	TGTGCCAGCAGTTTACTAGCGGCGAACACCGGGGAGCTGTTTTTT
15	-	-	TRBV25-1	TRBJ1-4	CASSDGGRTNEKLFF	TGTGCCAGCAGTGATGGAGGCAGAACTAATGAAAAACTGTTTTTT
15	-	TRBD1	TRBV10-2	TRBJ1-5	CATQGQGVTIKPQHF	TGCGCCACCCAAGGACAGGGGGTTACTATTAAGCCCCAGCATTTT
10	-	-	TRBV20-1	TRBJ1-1	CSAISPEAFF	TGCAGTGCTATCTCCCCTGAAGCTTTCTTT
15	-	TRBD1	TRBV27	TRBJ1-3	CASSSGTDGGNTIYF	TGTGCCAGCAGTTCAGGGACAGACGGTGGAAACACCATATATTTT
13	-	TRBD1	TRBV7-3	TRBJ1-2	CASSPGTGIGYTF	TGTGCCAGCAGCCCCGGGACAGGGATTGGCTACACCTTC
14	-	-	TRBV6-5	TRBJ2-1	CASSRGTFGNEQFF	TGTGCCAGCAGTCGCGGTACTTTCGGAAATGAGCAGTTCTTC
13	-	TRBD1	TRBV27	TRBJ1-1	CASTTLDRGSAFF	TGTGCCAGCACCACCCTAGACAGGGGCTCGGCTTTCTTT
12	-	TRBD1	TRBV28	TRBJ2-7	CASRSQGVEQYF	TGTGCCAGCAGATCCCAGGGGGTCGAGCAGTACTTC
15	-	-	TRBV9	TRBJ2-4	CASSVGAGAKNIQYF	TGTGCCAGCAGCGTGGGGGCCGGAGCCAAAAACATTCAGTACTTC
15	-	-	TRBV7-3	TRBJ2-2	CASSLNGRGTGELFF	TGTGCCAGCAGCTTAAACGGGAGAGGAACCGGGGAGCTGTTTTTT
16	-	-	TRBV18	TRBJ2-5	CASSPQRVRVQETQYF	TGTGCCAGCTCACCCCAGAGGGTGAGGGTCCAAGAGACCCAGTACTTC
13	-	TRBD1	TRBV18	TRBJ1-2	CASSLKDRSGYTF	TGTGCCAGCTCACTAAAGGACAGGAGTGGCTACACCTTC
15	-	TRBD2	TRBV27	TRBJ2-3	CASSAGTSVSDTQYF	TGTGCCAGCAGCGCCGGGACTAGCGTCTCAGATACGCAGTATTTT
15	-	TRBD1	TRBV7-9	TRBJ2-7	CASSPGTGVPYEQYF	TGTGCCAGCAGCCCGGGGACAGGGGTGCCCTACGAGCAGTACTTC
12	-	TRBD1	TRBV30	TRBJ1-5	CAWNRGPQPQHF	TGTGCCTGGAACAGGGGCCCCCAGCCCCAGCATTTT
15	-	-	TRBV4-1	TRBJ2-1	CASSGGGGVYNEQFF	TGCGCCAGCAGCGGAGGAGGGGGGGTTTACAATGAGCAGTTCTTC
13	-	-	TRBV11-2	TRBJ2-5	CASSLGAQETQYF	TGTGCCAGCAGCCTAGGCGCCCAAGAGACCCAGTACTTC
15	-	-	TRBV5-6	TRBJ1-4	CASSFLQGDNEKLFF	TGTGCCAGCAGCTTTTTGCAGGGTGATAATGAAAAACTGTTTTTT
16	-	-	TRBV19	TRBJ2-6	CASSIVGAPGANVLTF	TGTGCCAGTAGTATAGTGGGAGCCCCAGGGGCCAACGTCCTGACTTTC
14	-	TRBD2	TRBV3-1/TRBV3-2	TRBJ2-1	CASSRTSGRHEQFF	TGTGCCAGCAGCCGGACTAGCGGCAGACATGAGCAGTTCTTC
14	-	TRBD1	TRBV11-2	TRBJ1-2	CASSLGQGGHGYTF	TGTGCCAGCAGCTTAGGACAGGGCGGACATGGCTACACCTTC
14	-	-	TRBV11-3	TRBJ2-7	CASSSDAGAYEQYF	TGTGCCAGCAGCTCCGACGCAGGGGCCTACGAGCAGTACTTC
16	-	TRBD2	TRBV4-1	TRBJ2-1	CASSPTGTRSGNEQFF	TGCGCCAGCAGCCCCACCGGGACTAGGTCTGGCAATGAGCAGTTCTTC
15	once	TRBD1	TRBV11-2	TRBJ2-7	CASSLGMGQGGEQYF	TGTGCCAGCAGCTTAGGGATGGGACAGGGAGGCGAGCAGTACTTC
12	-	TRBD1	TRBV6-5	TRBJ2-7	CASGQALYEQYF	TGTGCCAGCGGACAGGCACTCTACGAGCAGTACTTC
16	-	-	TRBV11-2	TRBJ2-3	CASSLELAGAADTQYF	TGTGCCAGCAGCTTAGAACTCGCGGGGGCAGCAGATACGCAGTATTTT
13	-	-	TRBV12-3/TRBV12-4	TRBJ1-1	CASTNQQGRKAFF	TGTGCCAGCACCAACCAGCAGGGCCGTAAAGCTTTCTTT
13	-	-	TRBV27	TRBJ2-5	CASSWARGETQYF	TGTGCCAGCAGTTGGGCCCGGGGAGAGACCCAGTACTTC